This T cell receptor (beta chain) emerged from a study of T cell responses to AZD1222 COVID-19 vaccine. Study-wide findings and caveats: Nearly half of spike-specific TCRs reportedly target unmutated variant regions. Most donors were white British, females outnumbered males, and clonal diversity was possibly underestimated. CD4 TCRs covered the whole spike, strongest at regions 160-218 and 743-854.

Both about-4-week and about-12-week second-dose recipients were combined. The repertoire was sequenced with immunoSEQ multiplex PCR; TCRdb's copy has only in-frame clones and lacks some. This sample has some 99,000 clones, with about 89% found just once. Of note for this clone: Its target is unknown.

The V end lost 9 bases, the J end lost 5 bases, and 20 bases lay between the germline ends. Germline V gene data show CDR1 as SGHNT and CDR2 as YYREEE (reference sequence). The length of the CDR3 is 14 residues. Sequences were derived from peripheral blood, sampled 28 days after the second AZD1222 dose. The origin of this receptor is an adult who received the AZD1222 COVID-19 vaccine. The chain has TRBV5-4 and TRBJ2-5; D is possibly TRBD1 (6 bases). For the CDR3, the DNA is TGTGCCACCCACCCCTCACACAGGGATGAGACCCAGTACTTC. This translates into CATHPSHRDETQYF.